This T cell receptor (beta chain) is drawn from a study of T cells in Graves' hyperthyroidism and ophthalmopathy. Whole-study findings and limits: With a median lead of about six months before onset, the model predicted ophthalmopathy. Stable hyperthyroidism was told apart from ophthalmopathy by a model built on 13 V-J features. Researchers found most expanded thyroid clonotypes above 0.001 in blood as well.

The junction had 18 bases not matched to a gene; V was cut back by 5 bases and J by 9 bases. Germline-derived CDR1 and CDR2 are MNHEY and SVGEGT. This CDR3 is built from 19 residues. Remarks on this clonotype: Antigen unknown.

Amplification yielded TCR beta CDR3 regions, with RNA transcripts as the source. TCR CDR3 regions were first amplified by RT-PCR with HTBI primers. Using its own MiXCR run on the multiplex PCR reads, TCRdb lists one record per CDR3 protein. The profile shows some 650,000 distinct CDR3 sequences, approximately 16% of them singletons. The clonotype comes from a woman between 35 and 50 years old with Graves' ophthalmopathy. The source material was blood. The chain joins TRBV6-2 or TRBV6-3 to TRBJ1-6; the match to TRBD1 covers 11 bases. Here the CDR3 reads CASSRPPGTGGHGGSPLHF. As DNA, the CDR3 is TGTGCCAGCAGTCGACCCCCCGGGACAGGGGGACATGGGGGTTCACCCCTCCACTTT.